This T cell receptor beta chain was retrieved from a study of blood T cell repertoires in COVID-19. Trimming took 8 bases from V and 7 from J; bases not matched to a gene: 13. CDR3 length: 14 amino acids. Germline CDR1 is SNHLY and CDR2 is FYNNEI. This table comes from immunoSEQ multiplex PCR, and its TCRdb copy is limited to in-frame clones, with some not included. The data hold about 300,000 clones, with 85% to 90% observed a single time. Before being deemed recovered, Cohort 3 donors had two negative PCRs, clearance, or symptom resolution. This receptor was identified in a man younger than 45 who had recovered from COVID-19. The sequenced material came from PBMCs or T cells enriched from blood (not recorded which). V is TRBV2 and J is TRBJ2-5, with 7 nucleotides matching TRBD1. CDR3 nucleotide sequence: TGTGCCAGCTTATTAACAGGGGCTCGGGGGACCCAGTACTTC. Encoded protein: CASLLTGARGTQYF. Together with reference TRBV2 and TRBJ2-5, the CDR3 gives the full variable domain: EPEVTQTPSHQVTQMGQEVILRCVPISNHLYFYWYRQILGQKVEFLVSFYNNEISEKSEIFDDQFSVERPDGSNFTLKIRSTKLEDSAMYFCASLLTGARGTQYFGPGTRLLVL.